Following are 21 T cell receptor beta chains from one sample sequenced in a study of Ad26.COV2.S vaccination and SARS-CoV-2 variants. The repertoire was sequenced with immunoSEQ multiplex PCR; TCRdb's copy has only in-frame clones and lacks some. The sample includes 380,000 or so clones, around nine tenths of them seen just once. Specified treatment: 15 to 20 received Ad26.COV2.S at low or high dose, single or two shots; roughly five received placebo; per-sample allocation not given. Sampling was done on day 63 after the first vaccine or placebo injection. This specimen was peripheral blood, taken in a trial of Ad26.COV2.S vaccine versus placebo. These receptors were obtained from a person between 18 and 65 years old who received the Ad26.COV2.S COVID-19 vaccine or a placebo.

The chain joins TRBV28 to TRBJ1-2, with D tentatively TRBD1 (5 bases). Germline assignment: CDR1 MDHEN and CDR2 SYDVKM. Trimming cost V 7 bases and J 2 bases, with 23 bases left between them. The CDR3 has 17 amino acids. CDR3 protein: CASTPLAPGRANYGYTF. DNA for the CDR3: TGTGCCAGCACCCCTCTCGCGCCCGGCAGGGCGAACTATGGCTACACCTTC.

The gene calls are TRBV6-1 and TRBJ2-1; 16 positions agree with TRBD2. Per the germline V gene, CDR1 is MNHNS and CDR2 is SASEGT. The CDR3 extends over 18 amino acids. V shed 2 bases and J 9 bases; nucleotides not matched to a gene: 10. The CDR3 DNA sequence: TGTGCCAGCAGTGAAAGGGGACTAGCGGGGGGGCGCCGGACTGAGCAGTTCTTC. Its protein is CASSERGLAGGRRTEQFF.

This sequence joins TRBV7-9 and TRBJ2-4, with TRBD2 matching 9 bases. The germline gives CDR1 SEHNR, CDR2 FQNEAQ (reference sequence). This CDR3 comprises 14 residues. V lost 8 bases, J lost 5 bases, and 7 bases stayed unmatched. CDR3 sequence reads: CASEGAGGQNIQYF. The CDR3 coding sequence is TGTGCCAGCGAGGGAGCGGGGGGACAAAACATTCAGTACTTC.

This clone was detected only a few times. This chain uses TRBV28 with TRBJ1-2, with D perhaps matching TRBD1 (6 bases). This CDR3 contains 14 residues. Trimming removed 2 bases from V and 7 bases from J, with 14 bases in between. In germline, CDR1 is MDHEN, CDR2 SYDVKM. The CDR3 region has the DNA TGTGCCAGCAGTTTAGCAGCCAGGGGCACTGGCTACACCTTC. Translated, it gives CASSLAARGTGYTF.

The genes are TRBV5-8 and TRBJ2-7; no definite D call. The CDR3 totals 15 residues. Trimming cost V 3 bases and J 4 bases, with 17 bases left between them. CDR1 is SGHTS, CDR2 YDEGEE, per germline. CDR3 in amino acids: CASSSDLGRTYEQYF. The CDR3 DNA follows: TGTGCCAGCAGCTCCGATCTTGGACGGACGTACGAGCAGTACTTC.

V is TRBV14 and J is TRBJ1-3; D uncertain. Germline CDR1 SGHDN, CDR2 FVKESK. This CDR3 has 17 residues. V lost 0 bases and J 7 bases, leaving 19 bases between the germline ends. CDR3 region: CASSQDRLGSGRNTIYF. The CDR3 nucleotides are TGTGCCAGCAGCCAAGATCGTTTGGGGTCGGGTCGTAACACCATATATTTT. Full variable domain (remainder filled in from reference TRBV14 and TRBJ1-3): EAGVTQFPSHSVIEKGQTVTLRCDPISGHDNLYWYRRVMGKEIKFLLHFVKESKQDESGMPNNRFLAERTGGTYSTLKVQPAELEDSGVYFCASSQDRLGSGRNTIYFGEGSWLTVV.

Comments on this clone: The same CDR3 is also encoded by other DNA sequences in this sample. The rearrangement uses TRBV18 and TRBJ1-1; a possible D gene is TRBD1 (5 bases). V was shortened by 2 bases and J by 1 base, with 5 bases between the two germline ends. The CDR3 extends over 13 amino acids. Germline-derived CDR1 and CDR2 are KGHSH and LQKENI. This CDR3 reads CASSPGTNTEAFF. In DNA form, the CDR3 reads TGTGCCAGCTCACCAGGGACGAACACTGAAGCTTTCTTT.

The V and J genes are TRBV4-2 and TRBJ2-1; 12 bases fit TRBD2. CDR1 and CDR2 (germline): LGHNA, YNFKEQ. The CDR3 totals 17 residues. V was pared by 0 bases and J by 8 bases, with 8 bases of the junction left unmatched. The CDR3 here is CASSQELRLAGGYEQFF. The CDR3 coding sequence is TGTGCCAGCAGCCAAGAGTTGCGGCTAGCGGGAGGGTATGAGCAGTTCTTC.

CDR3 coding DNA: TGTGCCAGCAGTCAAGGGGGGGCAGAGACCCAGTACTTC. Amino acids: CASSQGGAETQYF. This chain links TRBV9 with TRBJ2-5; a possible D gene is TRBD2 (7 bases). Per germline, CDR1 SGDLS and CDR2 YYNGEE. This CDR3 has 13 amino acids. The V and J ends lost 5 bases and 4 bases respectively, with 12 bases between them.

This clone was found a few times. The chain uses TRBV5-1 and TRBJ1-6, with unresolved D. This CDR3 contains 13 residues. Germline CDR1 SGHRS, CDR2 YFSETQ. Trimming shortened V by 1 base and J by 4 bases, and 3 bases separated the two germline ends. CDR3 amino acids: CASSLQYNSPLHF. In DNA, the CDR3 is TGCGCCAGCAGCTTGCAATATAATTCACCCCTCCACTTT.

This rearrangement joins TRBV28 to TRBJ2-5; D not certain. V lost 3 bases and J lost 1, with 9 bases in between. This CDR3 has 14 amino acids. The V gene's germline CDR1 is MDHEN and CDR2 SYDVKM. CDR3 residues: CASSLAEPQETQYF. CDR3 nucleotide sequence: TGTGCCAGCAGTTTGGCAGAGCCCCAAGAGACCCAGTACTTC. The full variable domain, completed using reference TRBV28 and TRBJ2-5, is DVKVTQSSRYLVKRTGEKVFLECVQDMDHENMFWYRQDPGLGLRLIYFSYDVKMKEKGDIPEGYSVSREKKERFSLILESASTNQTSMYLCASSLAEPQETQYFGPGTRLLVL.

V gene TRBV13 combines with J gene TRBJ2-7; TRBD2 agrees at 7 bases. The CDR3 has 14 amino acids. The V segment lost 3 bases and the J segment 5 bases; nucleotides outside the gene matches: 7. CDR1 PRHDT and CDR2 FYEKMQ come from the germline V gene (reference sequence). CDR3 region: CASSFNLGGDEQYF. Written as DNA, the CDR3 is TGTGCCAGCAGCTTTAATTTGGGAGGGGACGAGCAGTACTTC.

The J gene is TRBJ2-2, the V gene TRBV5-1; 11 nucleotides line up with TRBD2. Unmatched junction bases numbered 2, after V lost 4 bases and J lost 6 bases. This CDR3 spans 14 amino acids. The germline V gene encodes CDR1 SGHRS and CDR2 YFSETQ. CDR3 DNA: TGCGCCAGCAGCATGGGACTAGCGGCCGGGGAGCTGTTTTTT. It translates to CASSMGLAAGELFF.

This chain connects TRBV13 to TRBJ2-3, with D unclear. V was trimmed by 5 bases and J by 1 base, leaving 10 bases between them. The CDR3 spans 14 residues. In germline, CDR1 is PRHDT, CDR2 FYEKMQ (reference sequence). The CDR3 nucleotides read TGTGCCAGCAGCCCCCGGTCGGGCACAGATACGCAGTATTTT. This translates into CASSPRSGTDTQYF.

The chain uses TRBV7-9 and TRBJ2-3; 12 nucleotides agree with TRBD1. The CDR3 sequence is 14 residues long. V shed 5 bases, J shed 10 bases, and the junction held 7 bases outside the gene matches. Germline CDR1 is SEHNR and CDR2 is FQNEAQ (reference sequence). For the CDR3, the DNA is TGTGCCAGCAGCGACCGGGACAGGGGGCACCCGCAGTATTTT. It encodes CASSDRDRGHPQYF. Drawing the rest from reference TRBV7-9 and TRBJ2-3, the complete variable domain is DTGVSQNPRHKITKRGQNVTFRCDPISEHNRLYWYRQTLGQGPEFLTYFQNEAQLEKSRLLSDRFSAERPKGSFSTLEIQRTEQGDSAMYLCASSDRDRGHPQYFGPGTRLTVL.

This clone was recorded once. The chain couples TRBV5-3 to TRBJ2-1, with D tentatively TRBD1 (6 bases). TRBV5-3 is classed as an ORF, of uncertain function. There are 15 residues in the CDR3. The ends were cut back, 8 bases at V and 3 bases at J, with 18 bases in the middle. CDR3 DNA: TGTGCCAGCTTGGAGTGGGGGCTGGACTACAATGAGCAGTTCTTC. Amino acid sequence: CASLEWGLDYNEQFF.

V is TRBV19 and J is TRBJ2-2, with TRBD2 identical over 12 bases. Unmatched junction bases numbered 9, after V lost 2 bases and J lost 5 bases. The CDR3 contains 18 residues. CDR1 is LNHDA, CDR2 SQIVND, per germline (reference sequence). CDR3 in DNA: TGTGCCAGTAGTATAAGGGCTAGCGGGAGGGGGACGACCGGGGAGCTGTTTTTT. Translating gives CASSIRASGRGTTGELFF.

On this clone itself: Within the sample, other DNA sequences also encode this same CDR3. The chain is built from TRBV7-2 and TRBJ2-5; no clear D gene. Germline assignment: CDR1 SGHTA and CDR2 FQGNSA. Trimming left V 1 base short and J 4 bases short, with 7 bases between. The CDR3 loop spans 13 amino acids. CDR3 DNA: TGTGCCAGCAGCTTAGGGTTAGGAGAGACCCAGTACTTC. Translation gives CASSLGLGETQYF.

This chain joins TRBV29-1 and TRBJ2-3; D might be TRBD1 (5 bases). Trimming cost V 5 bases and J 2 bases, with 11 bases left between them. The CDR3 covers 13 residues. Germline loops: CDR1 SQVTM, CDR2 ANQGSEA. As DNA, the CDR3 is TGCAGCGTTAAAGGGGTGATCACAGATACGCAGTATTTT. It encodes CSVKGVITDTQYF.

This clone was observed once. The chain couples TRBV7-9 to TRBJ2-6; 9 nucleotides line up with TRBD1. Germline V gene sequence: CDR1 SEHNR, CDR2 FQNEAQ (reference sequence). There are 19 residues in the CDR3. Trimming at V came to 4 bases and at J to 3 bases, leaving 13 bases not matched to a gene. CDR3 sequence: CASSSFNIGTGYGANVLTF. CDR3 bases: TGTGCCAGCAGCTCCTTCAACATCGGGACAGGGTATGGGGCCAACGTCCTGACTTTC.

The chain carries TRBV5-5 and TRBJ2-7; no reliable D call. This CDR3 contains 14 residues. Trimming shortened V by 4 bases and J by 6 bases, and 17 bases separated the two germline ends. Germline values: CDR1 SGHKS, CDR2 YYEKEE (reference sequence). This chain's CDR3 is CASSIGPPSPEQYF. The CDR3 bases are TGTGCCAGCAGCATCGGCCCCCCCTCGCCCGAGCAGTACTTC.